This T cell receptor beta chain is from a study of shared clonotypes between healthy human individuals. Regarding the study as a whole: Relative to clonotypes present in all four donors, those not shared had lower generation probabilities. Sampling covered nothing but blood. Tissue TCR repertoires likely differ from those found in blood. Clonotype sharing among donors was expected to depend on sequencing depth.

As to this clone: The antigen is unknown.

The repertoire was sequenced with immunoSEQ multiplex PCR; TCRdb's copy has only in-frame clones and lacks some. Found here are around 1 million clones, about 80% of them singletons; the top ten hold over 1.3%. The receptor's source is a man aged 18 to 35 in good health. The sequenced sample was memory CD4+ T cells sorted from blood. Described subset: CD45RA-negative fraction.

CDR3 nucleotides: TGCGCCAGCAGTGCAGGGGGCACCACTGAAGCTTTCTTT. It encodes CASSAGGTTEAFF. The chain has TRBV5-1 and TRBJ1-1; TRBD1 agrees at 8 bases. The CDR3 runs to 13 residues. CDR1 is SGHRS and CDR2 is YFSETQ in the germline V gene. With V trimmed by 5 bases and J by 4 bases, 4 bases remained unmatched. The full variable domain, with the rest looked up from reference TRBV5-1 and TRBJ1-1, is KAGVTQTPRYLIKTRGQQVTLSCSPISGHRSVSWYQQTPGQGLQFLFEYFSETQRNKGNFPGRFSGRQFSNSRSEMNVSTLELGDSALYLCASSAGGTTEAFFGQGTRLTVV.